The entry below gives a single TCR beta chain sequence along with its context. Memory CD4+ cells were the fraction left after CD45RA+ naive selection. The data were taken from a study of shared clonotypes between healthy human individuals. Across the whole study: The study used three CD4 naive, three CD4 memory, two CD8 naive and one CD8 memory plate per donor.

Clones were read by immunoSEQ multiplex PCR, and TCRdb kept only the in-frame ones, dropping some. The table includes hundreds of thousands of clones, 60% to 80% detected once. The length of the CDR3 is 15 residues. Germline V gene lookup returns CDR1 SNHLY and CDR2 FYNNEI. V lost 3 bases, J lost 3 bases, and 5 bases stayed unmatched. V is TRBV2 and J is TRBJ2-4; 7 bases line up with TRBD2. Input material: memory CD4+ T cells sorted from blood. As to subset: CD45RA-negative fraction. This clonotype originated in a woman aged 25 to 39 in good health. CDR3 in amino acids: CASSERESGKNIQYF. CDR3 sequence (DNA): TGTGCCAGCAGTGAGCGGGAGTCGGGCAAAAACATTCAGTACTTC.